This TCR beta chain was identified in a study of blood T cell repertoires in COVID-19. Study background: Material from acute and convalescent COVID-19 was sourced from the United States, Italy and Spain.

Worth noting for this clone: Other DNA sequences in the same sample also yield this CDR3.

Original processing methods: Counts of nucleated cells, estimated from reference gene primer amplification, were obtained. Profiling relied on immunoSEQ multiplex PCR, and the TCRdb table lists in-frame clones only, not all of them. V and J calls plus clone size are reproduced from that table; the DNA served to infer D and trimming. The sample lists 100,000 or so clones, 80% to 90% occurring once. The receptor was derived from a human donor in a cohort sampled during active COVID-19. The sequenced sample was peripheral blood.

This chain's CDR3 is CASSYSTGSNQPQHF. In DNA form, the CDR3 reads TGTGCCAGCAGTTACTCCACAGGTTCCAATCAGCCCCAGCATTTT. The V gene is TRBV6-5, the J gene TRBJ1-5, with D possibly TRBD1 on 5 matching bases. V was shortened by 0 bases and J by 3 bases, with 9 bases between the two germline ends. CDR3 size: 15 residues. CDR1 is MNHEY and CDR2 is SVGAGI in the germline V gene.